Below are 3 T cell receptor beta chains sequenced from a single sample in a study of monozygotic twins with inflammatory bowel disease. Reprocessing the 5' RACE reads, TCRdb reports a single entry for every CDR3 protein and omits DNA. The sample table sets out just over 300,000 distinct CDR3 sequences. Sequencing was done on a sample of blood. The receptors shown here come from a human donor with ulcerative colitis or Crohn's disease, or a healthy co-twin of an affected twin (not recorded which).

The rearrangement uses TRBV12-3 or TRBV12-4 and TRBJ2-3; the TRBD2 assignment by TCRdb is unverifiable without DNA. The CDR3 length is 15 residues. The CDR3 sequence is CASTGLAHLTDTQYF.

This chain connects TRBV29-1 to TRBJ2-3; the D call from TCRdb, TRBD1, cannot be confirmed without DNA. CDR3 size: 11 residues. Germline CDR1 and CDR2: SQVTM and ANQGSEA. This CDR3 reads CSGRDLDTQYF.

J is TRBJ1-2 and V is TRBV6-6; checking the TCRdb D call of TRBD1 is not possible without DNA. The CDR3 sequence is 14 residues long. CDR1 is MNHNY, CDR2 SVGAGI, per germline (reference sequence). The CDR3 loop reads CASSSWLGDYGYTF.